The clone carrying this T cell receptor beta chain has only a few counts. The authors used about 600 ng of bulk tumor genomic DNA per sample as template. During surgery, each primary tumor gave multiple biopsies spaced as far apart as possible. The study enrolled patients with untreated, newly diagnosed non-small cell lung cancer who underwent curative surgery. Multiplex PCR with 32 V and 13 J primers amplified TCR beta CDR3. One entry per CDR3 protein, called by TCRdb with MiXCR from the multiplex PCR reads. The table lists roughly 15,000 distinct CDR3 sequences, 30% of them singletons. These data originate in a study of immune heterogeneity within non-small cell lung tumors. Germline V gene data show CDR1 as MGHRA and CDR2 as YSYEKL. The ends lost 0 bases at V and 7 bases at J; junction bases unmatched: 9. The CDR3 loop spans 18 amino acids.

The sequence was obtained from a woman aged 50 to 60 with non-small cell lung cancer. V is TRBV4-1 and J is TRBJ2-4; TRBD2 agrees at 13 bases. The specimen sequenced was lung tumor tissue. The CDR3 protein is CASSQDPPLAGGQNIQYF. The CDR3 DNA sequence: TGCGCCAGCAGCCAAGACCCCCCACTAGCGGGGGGGCAGAACATTCAGTACTTC.